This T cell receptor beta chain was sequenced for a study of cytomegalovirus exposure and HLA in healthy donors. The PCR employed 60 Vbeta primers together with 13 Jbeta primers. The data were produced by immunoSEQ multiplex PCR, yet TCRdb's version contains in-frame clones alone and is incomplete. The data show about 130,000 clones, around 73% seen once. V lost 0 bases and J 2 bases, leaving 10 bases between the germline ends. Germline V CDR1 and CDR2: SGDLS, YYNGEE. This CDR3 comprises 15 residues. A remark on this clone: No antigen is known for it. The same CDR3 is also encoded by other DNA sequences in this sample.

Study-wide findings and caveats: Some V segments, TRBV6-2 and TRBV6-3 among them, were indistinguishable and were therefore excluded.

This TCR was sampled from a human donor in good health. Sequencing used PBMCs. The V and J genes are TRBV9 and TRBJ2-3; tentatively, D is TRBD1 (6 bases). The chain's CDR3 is CASSVVGTSTDTQYF. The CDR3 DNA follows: TGTGCCAGCAGCGTAGTTGGGACATCCACAGATACGCAGTATTTT.